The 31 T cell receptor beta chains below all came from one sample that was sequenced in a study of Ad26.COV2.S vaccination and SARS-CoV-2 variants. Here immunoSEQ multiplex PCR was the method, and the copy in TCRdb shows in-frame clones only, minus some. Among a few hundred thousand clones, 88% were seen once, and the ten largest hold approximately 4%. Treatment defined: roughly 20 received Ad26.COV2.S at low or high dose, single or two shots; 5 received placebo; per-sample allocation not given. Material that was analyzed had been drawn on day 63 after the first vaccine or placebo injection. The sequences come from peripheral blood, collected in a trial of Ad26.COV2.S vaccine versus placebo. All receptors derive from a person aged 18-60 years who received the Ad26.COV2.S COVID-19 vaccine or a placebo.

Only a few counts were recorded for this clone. The CDR3 loop reads CASSLGADQNYGYTF. The CDR3 DNA reads as TGTGCCAGTAGCTTAGGGGCCGATCAAAACTATGGCTACACCTTC. The chain employs TRBV19 and TRBJ1-2, with D possibly being TRBD1 (5 bases). Trimming left V 6 bases short and J 2 bases short, with 16 bases between. CDR1 is LNHDA, CDR2 SQIVND, per germline (reference sequence). This CDR3 is 15 amino acids long.

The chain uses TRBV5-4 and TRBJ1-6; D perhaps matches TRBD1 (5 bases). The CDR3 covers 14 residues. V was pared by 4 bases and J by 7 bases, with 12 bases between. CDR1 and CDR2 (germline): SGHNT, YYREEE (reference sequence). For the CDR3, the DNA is TGTGCCAGCAGCACCGGGGGGATCAATTCACCCCTCCACTTT. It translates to CASSTGGINSPLHF.

The CDR3 DNA is TGTGCCAGCAGCTCAACAGGGTCGAGCACAGATACGCAGTATTTT. This gives the protein CASSSTGSSTDTQYF. V is TRBV5-6 and J is TRBJ2-3; possibly TRBD1 for D (6 bases). Germline V gene data show CDR1 as SGHDT and CDR2 as YYEEEE. The length of the CDR3 is 15 residues. V lost 3 bases and J lost 0, with 11 bases in between.

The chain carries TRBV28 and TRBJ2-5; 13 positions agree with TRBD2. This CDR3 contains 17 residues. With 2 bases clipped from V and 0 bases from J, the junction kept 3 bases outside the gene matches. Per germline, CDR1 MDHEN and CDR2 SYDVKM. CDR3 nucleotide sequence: TGTGCCAGCAGTTTACTGACTAGCGGGGGGAACCAAGAGACCCAGTACTTC. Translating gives CASSLLTSGGNQETQYF.

The CDR3 spells CASSAGTGGFYGYTF. As DNA, the CDR3 is TGTGCCAGCAGCGCCGGGACAGGGGGCTTCTATGGCTACACCTTC. This rearrangement joins TRBV9 to TRBJ1-2; 12 nucleotides align to TRBD1. V gave up 3 bases and J gave up 4 bases; unmatched junction bases: 4. Germline CDR1 SGDLS, CDR2 YYNGEE. The CDR3 is 15 residues long.

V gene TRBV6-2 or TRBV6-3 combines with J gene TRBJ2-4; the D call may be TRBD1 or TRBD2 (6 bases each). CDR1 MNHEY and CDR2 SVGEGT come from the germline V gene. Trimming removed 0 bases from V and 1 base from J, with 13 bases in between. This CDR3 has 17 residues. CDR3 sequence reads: CASSYSDGGYAKNIQYF. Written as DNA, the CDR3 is TGTGCCAGCAGTTACTCTGACGGGGGCTATGCCAAAAACATTCAGTACTTC.

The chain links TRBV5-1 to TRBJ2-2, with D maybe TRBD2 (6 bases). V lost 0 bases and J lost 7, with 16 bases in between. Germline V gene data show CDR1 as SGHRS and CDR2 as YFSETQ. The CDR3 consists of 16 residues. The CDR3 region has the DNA TGCGCCAGCAGCTTGGTGGGGACCCCGGAGGGCGGGGAGCTGTTTTTT. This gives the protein CASSLVGTPEGGELFF.

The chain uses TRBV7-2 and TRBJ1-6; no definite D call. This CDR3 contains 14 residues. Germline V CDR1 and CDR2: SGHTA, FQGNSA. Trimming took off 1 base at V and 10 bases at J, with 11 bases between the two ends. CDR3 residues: CASSLVMAGSPLHF. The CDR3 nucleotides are TGTGCCAGCAGCTTAGTAATGGCAGGATCACCCCTCCACTTT.

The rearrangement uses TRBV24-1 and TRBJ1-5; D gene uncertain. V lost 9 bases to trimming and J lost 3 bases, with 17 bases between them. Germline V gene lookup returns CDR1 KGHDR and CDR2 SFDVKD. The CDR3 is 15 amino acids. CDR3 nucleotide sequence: TGTGCCACCCCGGTGGGGAGGGCCCCCAATCAGCCCCAGCATTTT. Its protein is CATPVGRAPNQPQHF.

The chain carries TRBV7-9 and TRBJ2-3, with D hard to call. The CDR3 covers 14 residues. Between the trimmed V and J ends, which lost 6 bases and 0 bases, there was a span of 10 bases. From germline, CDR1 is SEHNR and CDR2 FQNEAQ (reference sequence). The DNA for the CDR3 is TGTGCCAGCAGTCCCCCCCCGAGCACAGATACGCAGTATTTT. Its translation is CASSPPPSTDTQYF.

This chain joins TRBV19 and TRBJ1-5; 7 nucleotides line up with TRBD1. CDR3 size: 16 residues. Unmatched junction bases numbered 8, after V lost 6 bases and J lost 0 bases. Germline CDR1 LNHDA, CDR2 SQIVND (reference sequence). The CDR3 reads CASSTGARGSNQPQHF. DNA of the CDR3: TGTGCCAGTAGCACAGGGGCCAGGGGTAGCAATCAGCCCCAGCATTTT.

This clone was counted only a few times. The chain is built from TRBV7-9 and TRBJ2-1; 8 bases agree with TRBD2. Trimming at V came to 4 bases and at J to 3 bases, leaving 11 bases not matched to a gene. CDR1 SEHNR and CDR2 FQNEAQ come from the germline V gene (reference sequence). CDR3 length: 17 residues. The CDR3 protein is CASSWGAGGLLYNEQFF. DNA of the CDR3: TGTGCCAGCAGCTGGGGTGCGGGGGGCCTTCTCTACAATGAGCAGTTCTTC.

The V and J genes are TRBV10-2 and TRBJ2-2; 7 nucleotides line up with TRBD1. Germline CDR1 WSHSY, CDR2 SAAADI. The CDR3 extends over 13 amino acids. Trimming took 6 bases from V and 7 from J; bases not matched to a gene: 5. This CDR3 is CASSYTGDGELFF. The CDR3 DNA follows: TGCGCCAGCAGCTATACAGGGGACGGGGAGCTGTTTTTT.

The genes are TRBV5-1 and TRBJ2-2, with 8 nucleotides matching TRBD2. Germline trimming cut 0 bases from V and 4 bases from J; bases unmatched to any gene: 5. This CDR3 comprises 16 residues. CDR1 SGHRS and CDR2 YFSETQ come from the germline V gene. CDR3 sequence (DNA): TGCGCCAGCAGCTTGGATATAGCGGGGAGCACCGGGGAGCTGTTTTTT. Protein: CASSLDIAGSTGELFF.

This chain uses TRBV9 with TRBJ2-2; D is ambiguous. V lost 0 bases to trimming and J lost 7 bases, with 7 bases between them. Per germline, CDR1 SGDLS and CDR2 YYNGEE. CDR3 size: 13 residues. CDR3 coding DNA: TGTGCCAGCAGCGTAGCAGGAGACGGGGAGCTGTTTTTT. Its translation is CASSVAGDGELFF.

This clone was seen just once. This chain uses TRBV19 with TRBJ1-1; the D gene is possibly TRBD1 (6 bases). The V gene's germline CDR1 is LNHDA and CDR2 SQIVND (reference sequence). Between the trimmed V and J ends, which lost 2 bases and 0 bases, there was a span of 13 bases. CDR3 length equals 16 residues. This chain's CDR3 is CASSIKGGSMNTEAFF. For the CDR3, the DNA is TGTGCCAGTAGTATAAAGGGGGGCAGCATGAACACTGAAGCTTTCTTT.

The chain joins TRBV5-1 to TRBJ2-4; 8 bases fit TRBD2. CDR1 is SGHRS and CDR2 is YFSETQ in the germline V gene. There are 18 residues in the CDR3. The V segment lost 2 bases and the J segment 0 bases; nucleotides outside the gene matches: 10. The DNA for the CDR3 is TGCGCCAGCAGCTTAGGGCCCCCACTAGCGGTAGCCAAAAACATTCAGTACTTC. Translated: CASSLGPPLAVAKNIQYF. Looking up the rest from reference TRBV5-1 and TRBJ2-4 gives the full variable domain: KAGVTQTPRYLIKTRGQQVTLSCSPISGHRSVSWYQQTPGQGLQFLFEYFSETQRNKGNFPGRFSGRQFSNSRSEMNVSTLELGDSALYLCASSLGPPLAVAKNIQYFGAGTRLSVL.

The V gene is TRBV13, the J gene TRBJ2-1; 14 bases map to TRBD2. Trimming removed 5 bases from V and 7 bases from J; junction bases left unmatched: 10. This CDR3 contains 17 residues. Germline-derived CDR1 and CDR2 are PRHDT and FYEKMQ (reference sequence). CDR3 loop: CASSPRLAGGPNNEQFF. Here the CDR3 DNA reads TGTGCCAGCAGCCCGAGACTAGCGGGGGGGCCTAATAATGAGCAGTTCTTC. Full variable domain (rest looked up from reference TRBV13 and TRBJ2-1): AAGVIQSPRHLIKEKRETATLKCYPIPRHDTVYWYQQGPGQDPQFLISFYEKMQSDKGSIPDRFSAQQFSDYHSELNMSSLELGDSALYFCASSPRLAGGPNNEQFFGPGTRLTVL.

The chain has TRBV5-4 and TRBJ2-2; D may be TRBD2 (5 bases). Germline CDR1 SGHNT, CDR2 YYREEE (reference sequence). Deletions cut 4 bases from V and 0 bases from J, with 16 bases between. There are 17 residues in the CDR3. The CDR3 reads CASSPFLSGANTGELFF. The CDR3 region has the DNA TGTGCCAGCAGCCCCTTTCTAAGCGGAGCGAACACCGGGGAGCTGTTTTTT.

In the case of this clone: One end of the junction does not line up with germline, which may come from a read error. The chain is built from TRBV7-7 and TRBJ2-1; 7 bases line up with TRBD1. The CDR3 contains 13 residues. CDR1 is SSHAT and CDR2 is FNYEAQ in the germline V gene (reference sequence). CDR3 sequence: CASSYDRASEQFF. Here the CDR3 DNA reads TGTGCTAGCAGCTACGACAGGGCGAGTGAGCAGTTCTTC. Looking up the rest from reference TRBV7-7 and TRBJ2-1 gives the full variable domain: GAGVSQSPRYKVTKRGQDVTLRCDPISSHATLYWYQQALGQGPEFLTYFNYEAQPDKSGLPSDRFSAERPEGSISTLTIQRTEQRDSAMYRCASSYDRASEQFFGPGTRLTVL.

CDR3 sequence: CASSLFGQPQHF. The CDR3 DNA reads as TGTGCCAGCAGCTTGTTCGGTCAGCCCCAGCATTTT. The chain links TRBV5-4 to TRBJ1-5; D uncertain. Germline V gene sequence: CDR1 SGHNT, CDR2 YYREEE (reference sequence). The V end was cut by 1 base, the J end by 6 bases, with 5 bases between. The CDR3 length is 12 residues.

CDR3 protein: CASSLGRGTYNEQFF. CDR3 coding DNA: TGCGCCAGCAGCCTAGGACGGGGAACCTACAATGAGCAGTTCTTC. This chain joins TRBV5-1 and TRBJ2-1; D might be TRBD2 (5 bases). The V end lost 4 bases, the J end lost 2 bases, and 13 bases lay between the germline ends. The V gene's germline CDR1 is SGHRS and CDR2 YFSETQ. This CDR3 contains 15 residues. Combining the CDR3 with reference TRBV5-1 and TRBJ2-1 gives the whole variable domain KAGVTQTPRYLIKTRGQQVTLSCSPISGHRSVSWYQQTPGQGLQFLFEYFSETQRNKGNFPGRFSGRQFSNSRSEMNVSTLELGDSALYLCASSLGRGTYNEQFFGPGTRLTVL.

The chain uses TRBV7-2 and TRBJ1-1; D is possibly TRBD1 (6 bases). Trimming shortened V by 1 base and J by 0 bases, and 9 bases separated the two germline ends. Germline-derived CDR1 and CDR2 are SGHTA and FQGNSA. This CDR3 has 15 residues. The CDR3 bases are TGTGCCAGCAGCTTAGAAGGACAGATGAACACTGAAGCTTTCTTT. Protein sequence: CASSLEGQMNTEAFF.

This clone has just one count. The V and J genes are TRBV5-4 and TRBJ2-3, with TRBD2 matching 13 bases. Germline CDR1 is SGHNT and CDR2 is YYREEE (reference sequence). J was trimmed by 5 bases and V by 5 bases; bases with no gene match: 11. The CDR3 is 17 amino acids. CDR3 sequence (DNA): TGTGCCAGCAGTTCCCCGGGACTAGCGGGGTTAGGAGATACGCAGTATTTT. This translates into CASSSPGLAGLGDTQYF.

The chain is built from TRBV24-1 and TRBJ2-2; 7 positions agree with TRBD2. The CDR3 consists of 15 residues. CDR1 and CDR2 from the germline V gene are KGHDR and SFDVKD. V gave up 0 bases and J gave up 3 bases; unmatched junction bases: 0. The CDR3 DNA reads TGTGCCACCAGTGATTTGGGACTAGACACCGGGGAGCTGTTTTTT. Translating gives CATSDLGLDTGELFF.

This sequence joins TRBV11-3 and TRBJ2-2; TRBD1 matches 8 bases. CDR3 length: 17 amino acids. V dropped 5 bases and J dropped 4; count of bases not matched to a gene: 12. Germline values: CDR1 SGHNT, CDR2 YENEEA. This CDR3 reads CASSPNSRGLSTGELFF. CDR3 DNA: TGTGCCAGCAGCCCCAACAGCAGGGGGCTCAGCACCGGGGAGCTGTTTTTT.

For the CDR3, the DNA is TGTGCCAGCAGTACTACTTACGGGGATACGAACACCGGGGAGCTGTTTTTT. Its protein is CASSTTYGDTNTGELFF. The chain couples TRBV25-1 to TRBJ2-2, with a tentative D call TRBD2 (5 bases). Trimming left V 5 bases short and J 0 bases short, with 16 bases between. The CDR3 consists of 17 residues. The germline CDR1 and CDR2 sequences are MGHDK and SYGVNS.

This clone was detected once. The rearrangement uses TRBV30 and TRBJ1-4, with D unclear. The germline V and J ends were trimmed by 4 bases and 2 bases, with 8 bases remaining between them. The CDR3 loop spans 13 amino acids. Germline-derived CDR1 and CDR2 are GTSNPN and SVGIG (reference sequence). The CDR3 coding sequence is TGTGCCTGGATAGGGAGTACTAATGAAAAACTGTTTTTT. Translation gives CAWIGSTNEKLFF.

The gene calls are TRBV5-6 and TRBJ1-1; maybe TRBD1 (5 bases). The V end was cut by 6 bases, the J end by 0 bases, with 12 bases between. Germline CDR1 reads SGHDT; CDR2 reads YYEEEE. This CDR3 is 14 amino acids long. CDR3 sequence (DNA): TGTGCCAGCACCAGACAGATGATGAACACTGAAGCTTTCTTT. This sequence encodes CASTRQMMNTEAFF.

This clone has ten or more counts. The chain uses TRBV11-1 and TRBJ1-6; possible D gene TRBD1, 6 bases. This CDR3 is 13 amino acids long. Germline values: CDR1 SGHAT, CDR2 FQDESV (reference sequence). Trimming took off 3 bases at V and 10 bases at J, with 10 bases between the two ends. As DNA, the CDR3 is TGTGCCAGCAGCTTTCCAGGGGAGTCACCCCTCCACTTT. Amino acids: CASSFPGESPLHF. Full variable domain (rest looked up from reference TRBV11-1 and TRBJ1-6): EAEVAQSPRYKITEKSQAVAFWCDPISGHATLYWYRQILGQGPELLVQFQDESVVDDSQLPKDRFSAERLKGVDSTLKIQPAELGDSAMYLCASSFPGESPLHFGNGTRLTVT.

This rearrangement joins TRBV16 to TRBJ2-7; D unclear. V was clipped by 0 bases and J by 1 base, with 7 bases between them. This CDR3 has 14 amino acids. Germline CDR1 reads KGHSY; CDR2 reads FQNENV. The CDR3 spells CASSQSSGSYEQYF. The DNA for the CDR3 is TGTGCCAGCAGCCAATCCAGTGGGTCCTACGAGCAGTACTTC.